This T cell receptor beta chain derives from a study of OX40 agonist ivuxolimab in advanced cancers. Study as a whole: Enrollees could have had prior anti-PD-1, anti-PD-L1 or anti-CTLA-4 therapy, which 40% to 45% had received.

Clones were sequenced by immunoSEQ multiplex PCR, and TCRdb holds only the in-frame ones, with some missing. Here the sample spans 75,000 to 85,000 clones, over 75% being singletons. CDR3 length: 12 residues. J lost 3 bases, V lost 11 bases, and 4 bases had no gene match. Germline CDR1 reads MNHNS; CDR2 reads SASEGT. Specimen: CD4+ or CD8+ T cells sorted from blood, collected in a trial of the OX40 agonist ivuxolimab. This receptor was obtained from an adult with an advanced solid tumor such as melanoma, head and neck, liver or kidney cancer. The V call is TRBV6-1, the J call TRBJ2-7, with 10 bases that match TRBD2. The CDR3 loop reads CASRTSGYEQYF. CDR3 DNA sequence: TGTGCCTCTCGGACTAGCGGCTACGAGCAGTACTTC.